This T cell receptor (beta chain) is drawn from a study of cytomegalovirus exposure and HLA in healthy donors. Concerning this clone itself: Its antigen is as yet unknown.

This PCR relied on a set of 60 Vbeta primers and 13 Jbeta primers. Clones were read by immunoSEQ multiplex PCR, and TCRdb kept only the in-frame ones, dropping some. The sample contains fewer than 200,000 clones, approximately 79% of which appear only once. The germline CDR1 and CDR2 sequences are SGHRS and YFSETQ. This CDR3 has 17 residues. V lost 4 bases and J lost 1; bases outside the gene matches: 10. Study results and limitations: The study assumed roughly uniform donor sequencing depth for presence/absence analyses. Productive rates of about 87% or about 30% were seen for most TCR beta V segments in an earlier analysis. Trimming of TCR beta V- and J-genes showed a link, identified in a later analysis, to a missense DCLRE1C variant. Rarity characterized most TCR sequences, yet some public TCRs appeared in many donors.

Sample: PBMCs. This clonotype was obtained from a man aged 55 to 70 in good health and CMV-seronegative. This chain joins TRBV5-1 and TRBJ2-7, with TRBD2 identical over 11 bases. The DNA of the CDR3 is TGCGCCAGCAGCCCGGCGGGCCTAGCGGGGGGATCCTACGAGCAGTACTTC. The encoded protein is CASSPAGLAGGSYEQYF.